This T cell receptor beta chain was sequenced during a study of CD8 T cells in ankylosing spondylitis. Study conclusions and caveats: Reportedly, significant enrichment of disease-linked clones occurred in matched ankylosing spondylitis synovial fluid. Those disease-linked clones were CD8+; they were also relatively rare in peripheral blood. Previous work reported some of these motif variants in the synovial fluid and blood of reactive arthritis. Several highly homologous variants made up a TCR beta motif, and this motif appeared characteristic of ankylosing spondylitis blood.

The TCR beta libraries were generated through quantitative 5'-RACE incorporating molecular barcodes. TCRdb re-analysed the 5' RACE reads in MiXCR, keeping a single row per CDR3 protein. The sample carries about 800,000 distinct CDR3 sequences, about an eighth recorded once. This clonotype has a handful of counts. The antigen remains undetermined. The V end lost 2 bases, the J end lost 4 bases, and 15 bases lay between the germline ends. This CDR3 spans 16 amino acids. Germline V gene lookup returns CDR1 MNHEY and CDR2 SVGAGI. Material: blood, either unsorted or a sorted T cell fraction (not recorded which). The receptor was isolated from a male donor with ankylosing spondylitis. This chain joins TRBV6-5 and TRBJ2-1, with D unresolved. CDR3 sequence (DNA): TGTGCCAGCAGTTACCTTACTCCAAACCTATACAATGAGCAGTTCTTC. It yields the protein CASSYLTPNLYNEQFF.